This T cell receptor (beta chain) was obtained from a study of cytomegalovirus exposure and HLA in healthy donors. The PCR ran on 60 Vbeta and 13 Jbeta primers. Only in-frame clones appear in the TCRdb table, and some are missing; sequencing was by immunoSEQ multiplex PCR. The sample lists 150,000 or so clones, just under 85% occurring once. V was pared by 0 bases and J by 8 bases, with 16 bases between. The germline V gene has CDR1 SGHNT and CDR2 YYREEE (reference sequence). The CDR3 contains 15 residues. Material: PBMCs. The chain carries TRBV5-4 and TRBJ2-3; D might be TRBD1 (6 bases). This TCR derives from a man younger than 40 in good health and CMV-seropositive. This chain's CDR3 is CASSLAGGGTGTQYF. The CDR3 nucleotides read TGTGCCAGCAGCTTGGCTGGGGGCGGAACGGGTACGCAGTATTTT. The full variable domain, with the rest looked up from reference TRBV5-4 and TRBJ2-3, is ETGVTQSPTHLIKTRGQQVTLRCSSQSGHNTVSWYQQALGQGPQFIFQYYREEENGRGNFPPRFSGLQFPNYSSELNVNALELDDSALYLCASSLAGGGTGTQYFGPGTRLTVL.